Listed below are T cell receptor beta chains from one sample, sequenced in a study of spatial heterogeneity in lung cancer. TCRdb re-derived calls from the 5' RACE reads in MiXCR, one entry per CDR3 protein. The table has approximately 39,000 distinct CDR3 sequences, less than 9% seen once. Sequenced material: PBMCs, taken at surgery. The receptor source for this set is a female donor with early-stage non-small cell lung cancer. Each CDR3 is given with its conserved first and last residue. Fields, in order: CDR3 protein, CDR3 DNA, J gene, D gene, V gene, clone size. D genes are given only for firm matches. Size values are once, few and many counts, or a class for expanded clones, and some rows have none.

CDR3: CASSLVFGTDPRTEAFF; DNA: TGTGCCAGCAGCTTAGTCTTTGGGACAGATCCTAGGACTGAAGCTTTCTTT; J: TRBJ1-1; D: TRBD1; V: TRBV7-9; size: many
CDR3: CASSFLAGDMTEQFF; DNA: TGTGCCAGCAGCTTCTTAGCGGGAGACATGACTGAGCAGTTCTTC; J: TRBJ2-1; D: TRBD2; V: TRBV11-2; size: .
CDR3: CASSRPTDGSYNSPLHF; DNA: TGTGCCAGCAGTCGGCCGACAGACGGGTCCTATAATTCACCCCTCCACTTT; J: TRBJ1-6; D: .; V: TRBV7-9; size: many
CDR3: CASSYQGQNTGELFF; DNA: TGTGCCAGCAGTTACCAGGGACAGAACACCGGGGAGCTGTTTTTT; J: TRBJ2-2; D: .; V: TRBV2; size: few
CDR3: CASSDGLVRGEQYF; DNA: TGTGCCAGCAGTGACGGGCTCGTCAGAGGTGAGCAGTACTTC; J: TRBJ2-7; D: .; V: TRBV2; size: few
CDR3: CASSVGDNEQFF; DNA: TGTGCCAGCAGCGTAGGAGACAATGAGCAGTTCTTC; J: TRBJ2-1; D: .; V: TRBV9; size: few
CDR3: CASSELREAQETQYF; DNA: TGTGCCAGCAGTGAATTAAGAGAGGCTCAAGAGACCCAGTACTTC; J: TRBJ2-5; D: .; V: TRBV6-1; size: many
CDR3: CAASGISYNEQFF; DNA: TGTGCCGCATCAGGGATCTCCTACAATGAGCAGTTCTTC; J: TRBJ2-1; D: .; V: TRBV10-3; size: many
CDR3: CASSVRGQLLREAFF; DNA: TGTGCCAGCAGCGTTCGGGGTCAGCTCCTTCGTGAAGCTTTCTTT; J: TRBJ1-1; D: .; V: TRBV2; size: few
CDR3: CASSLEPRLNTEAFF; DNA: TGCGCCAGCAGCTTGGAACCGAGATTGAACACTGAAGCTTTCTTT; J: TRBJ1-1; D: .; V: TRBV5-1; size: few
CDR3: CASSVSPGGFQETQYF; DNA: TGTGCCAGCAGCGTCTCACCGGGAGGGTTCCAAGAGACCCAGTACTTC; J: TRBJ2-5; D: TRBD2; V: TRBV9; size: few
CDR3: CASSQDVRNYGYTF; DNA: TGCGCCAGCAGCCAAGATGTCAGAAACTATGGCTACACCTTC; J: TRBJ1-2; D: .; V: TRBV4-3; size: .
CDR3: CAISESNFGVQYF; DNA: TGTGCCATCAGTGAGTCGAATTTCGGGGTGCAGTACTTC; J: TRBJ2-7; D: .; V: TRBV10-3; size: .
CDR3: CASSQDILDGVANTEAFF; DNA: TGTGCCAGCAGCCAAGATATCCTCGACGGGGTGGCGAACACTGAAGCTTTCTTT; J: TRBJ1-1; D: .; V: TRBV14; size: many
CDR3: CASSQAPFRGPQPQHF; DNA: TGCGCCAGCAGCCAAGCCCCCTTCCGGGGCCCTCAGCCCCAGCATTTT; J: TRBJ1-5; D: .; V: TRBV4-1; size: many
CDR3: CASSLARTSGAQFF; DNA: TGTGCCAGCAGCTTAGCGCGGACTAGCGGGGCCCAGTTCTTC; J: TRBJ2-1; D: TRBD2; V: TRBV7-6; size: many
CDR3: CASHDTGVGYTF; DNA: TGTGCCAGCCACGATACAGGGGTTGGCTACACCTTC; J: TRBJ1-2; D: TRBD1; V: TRBV12-3/TRBV12-4; size: many
CDR3: CASSLAIGHQIHEQYF; DNA: TGCGCCAGCAGCTTGGCCATTGGACACCAAATCCACGAGCAGTACTTC; J: TRBJ2-7; D: .; V: TRBV5-1; size: few
CDR3: CASSLAGRGGGNEQFF; DNA: TGTGCCAGCAGCTTAGCGGGGAGAGGGGGAGGCAATGAGCAGTTCTTC; J: TRBJ2-1; D: .; V: TRBV7-9; size: few
CDR3: CASKYTGGSYNEQFF; DNA: TGTGCCAGCAAATATACAGGGGGCAGCTACAATGAGCAGTTCTTC; J: TRBJ2-1; D: TRBD1; V: TRBV6-5; size: .
CDR3: CASSLGGGTSSYNEQFF; DNA: TGTGCCAGCAGCTTAGGGGGAGGGACGAGCTCCTACAATGAGCAGTTCTTC; J: TRBJ2-1; D: TRBD2; V: TRBV7-2; size: .
CDR3: CASSIEGSEQFF; DNA: TGTGCCAGTAGTATAGAAGGGTCTGAGCAGTTCTTC; J: TRBJ2-1; D: .; V: TRBV19; size: .
CDR3: CSAGLAGDFTDTQYF; DNA: TGCAGTGCTGGACTAGCGGGGGACTTCACAGATACGCAGTATTTT; J: TRBJ2-3; D: TRBD2; V: TRBV20-1; size: many
CDR3: CASSLSGDSSYEQYF; DNA: TGTGCCAGCAGCTTAAGCGGCGACAGCTCCTACGAGCAGTACTTC; J: TRBJ2-7; D: .; V: TRBV5-6; size: many
CDR3: CASSQVSSTDTQYF; DNA: TGTGCCAGCAGCCAAGTCTCGAGCACAGATACGCAGTATTTT; J: TRBJ2-3; D: .; V: TRBV3-1; size: many
CDR3: CASKAAGLLSGANVLTF; DNA: TGTGCCAGCAAAGCCGCTGGACTTCTCTCTGGGGCCAACGTCCTGACTTTC; J: TRBJ2-6; D: .; V: TRBV28; size: many
CDR3: CSANRLTGPFTDTQYF; DNA: TGCAGTGCTAACCGCTTGACCGGCCCTTTCACAGATACGCAGTATTTT; J: TRBJ2-3; D: .; V: TRBV20-1; size: .